One and the same sample provided the 15 T cell receptor beta chains below, sequenced in a study of spatial heterogeneity in lung cancer. Specified time point: sample taken at primary tumor resection. TCRdb re-derived calls from the 5' RACE reads in MiXCR, one entry per CDR3 protein. The table has a few thousand distinct CDR3 sequences, around 16% seen once; the top ten hold more than 20%. The sample here was normal lung tissue next to the tumor, taken at surgery. The receptors were sampled from a male donor with early-stage non-small cell lung cancer.

This clonotype was seen a handful of times. V and J are TRBV30 and TRBJ2-6; D may match TRBD1 or TRBD2 (5 bases each). Trimming shortened V by 2 bases and J by 6 bases, and 14 bases separated the two germline ends. CDR1 and CDR2 (germline): GTSNPN, SVGIG (reference sequence). The CDR3 consists of 15 residues. The CDR3 region is CAWSLSGALANVLTF. The CDR3 DNA follows: TGTGCCTGGAGTTTATCCGGGGCTCTGGCCAACGTCCTGACTTTC.

This clonotype was found a few times. The J gene is TRBJ1-1, the V gene TRBV19; D is possibly TRBD1 (5 bases). Trimming pared 3 bases from V and 4 bases from J, leaving 9 bases between. The germline V gene has CDR1 LNHDA and CDR2 SQIVND (reference sequence). The CDR3 has 13 residues. CDR3 in DNA: TGTGCCAGTAGTATCAGGGCTGGCACTGAAGCTTTCTTT. Translated, it gives CASSIRAGTEAFF.

This clonotype counts as medium-sized (0.01 to 0.1%). The chain combines TRBV20-1 with TRBJ2-7; D remains unclear. The germline CDR1 and CDR2 sequences are DFQATT and SNEGSKA (reference sequence). The CDR3 extends over 14 amino acids. V was clipped by 1 base and J by 9 bases, with 19 bases between them. The CDR3 DNA follows: TGCAGTGCTAGAGTGGAGTTAAGGGCGACGAGGCAGTACTTC. It translates to CSARVELRATRQYF.

This clonotype was observed a handful of times. CDR3 bases: TGTGCCAGCAGTTTCGACTTCTACGAGCAGTACTTC. It specifies CASSFDFYEQYF. The chain has TRBV28 and TRBJ2-7; D not resolved. Germline V gives CDR1 MDHEN, CDR2 SYDVKM. This CDR3 contains 12 residues. The germline V and J ends were trimmed by 3 bases and 3 bases, with 6 bases remaining between them.

This clonotype is deemed medium-sized (0.01 to 0.1%). J is TRBJ2-6 and V is TRBV7-6, with 7 bases aligning to TRBD2. Germline V gene sequence: CDR1 SGHVS, CDR2 FNYEAQ. This CDR3 has 21 amino acids. With V trimmed by 7 bases and J by 0 bases, 21 bases remained unmatched. CDR3 loop: CASNHSALGGALGSGANVLTF. CDR3 bases: TGTGCCAGCAACCATTCGGCCCTGGGAGGGGCGCTTGGCTCTGGGGCCAACGTCCTGACTTTC.

The rearrangement links TRBV30 to TRBJ1-1; D uncertain. Germline CDR1 is GTSNPN and CDR2 is SVGIG (reference sequence). V dropped 0 bases and J dropped 1 base, with 12 bases sitting between them. The length of the CDR3 is 15 residues. The CDR3 bases are TGTGCCTGGAGTGTACGCGGCAGATCGAACACTGAAGCTTTCTTT. Residues: CAWSVRGRSNTEAFF.

In its sample, this clonotype ranks as medium-sized (0.01 to 0.1%). The chain is built from TRBV15 and TRBJ1-1, with TRBD1 as a possible D gene (5 bases). Trimming pared 0 bases from V and 5 bases from J, leaving 10 bases between. The CDR3 runs 14 residues. CDR1 is LNHNV, CDR2 YYDKDF, per germline (reference sequence). CDR3 loop: CATSRDFAGTEAFF. Written as DNA, the CDR3 is TGTGCCACCAGCAGAGATTTTGCAGGGACTGAAGCTTTCTTT.

This clonotype was observed a handful of times. The J gene is TRBJ2-2, the V gene TRBV6-5; D is perhaps TRBD2 (7 bases). V was shortened by 7 bases and J by 2 bases, with 17 bases between the two germline ends. CDR1 and CDR2 from the germline V gene are MNHEY and SVGAGI. This CDR3 contains 16 residues. The DNA for the CDR3 is TGTGCCAGCACCGCCCTGGGGGGGGGCAACACCGGGGAGCTGTTTTTT. Protein sequence: CASTALGGGNTGELFF.

The chain links TRBV4-1 to TRBJ2-7; D is undetermined. Germline lookup yields CDR1 MGHRA and CDR2 YSYEKL. The V and J ends lost 1 base and 6 bases respectively, with 4 bases between them. The CDR3 has 11 amino acids. This CDR3 is CASSQGVEQYF. The CDR3 DNA sequence: TGCGCCAGCAGCCAAGGGGTCGAGCAGTACTTC.

This clonotype is labeled as medium-sized. The genes are TRBV29-1 and TRBJ2-1, with 11 bases matching TRBD2. Trimming took 1 base from V and 3 from J; bases not matched to a gene: 5. This CDR3 is built from 16 residues. In germline, CDR1 is SQVTM, CDR2 ANQGSEA. This chain's CDR3 is CSVEVSGRANYNEQFF. The CDR3 nucleotides read TGCAGCGTTGAAGTTAGCGGGAGGGCCAACTACAATGAGCAGTTCTTC.

By frequency in the sample, this clonotype is medium-sized. V is TRBV7-2 and J is TRBJ2-7; D ambiguous. The CDR3 has 12 amino acids. V was pared by 1 base and J by 5 bases, with 6 bases between. CDR1 is SGHTA and CDR2 is FQGNSA in the germline V gene. The CDR3, as DNA: TGTGCCAGCAGCTTAGGGGCCGACGAGCAGTACTTC. Amino acids: CASSLGADEQYF.

This clonotype was found a few times. The chain links TRBV29-1 to TRBJ1-2; 10 bases match TRBD1. Losses at the gene ends were 2 bases for V and 3 bases for J; bases not matched to a gene: 3. Germline V CDR1 and CDR2: SQVTM, ANQGSEA. The CDR3 length is 14 residues. This CDR3 is CSVELGQGDYGYTF. As DNA, the CDR3 is TGCAGCGTTGAACTTGGACAGGGGGACTATGGCTACACCTTC.

This clonotype is classed as medium-sized. The chain uses TRBV7-2 and TRBJ2-1; no clear D. From germline, CDR1 is SGHTA and CDR2 FQGNSA. V lost 5 bases to trimming and J lost 4 bases, with 21 bases between them. CDR3 size: 17 residues. The CDR3 nucleotides read TGTGCCAGCAGCCCAAGACCACCTGGTCTAACATACAATGAGCAGTTCTTC. This gives the protein CASSPRPPGLTYNEQFF.

By frequency in the sample, this clonotype is medium-sized. In DNA form, the CDR3 reads TGCGCCAGCAGCCAGCCGTCTACAGGGGTTCTATTCTACTACGAGCAGTACTTC. Translated, it gives CASSQPSTGVLFYYEQYF. The chain recombines TRBV5-1 with TRBJ2-7; 7 nucleotides line up with TRBD1. The V and J ends lost 4 bases and 3 bases, in that order; junction bases with no gene match: 19. The germline V gene encodes CDR1 SGHRS and CDR2 YFSETQ. The length of the CDR3 is 18 residues.

The chain employs TRBV28 and TRBJ1-1; D is unresolved. CDR1 and CDR2 from the germline V gene are MDHEN and SYDVKM. Trimming shortened V by 5 bases and J by 5 bases, and 18 bases separated the two germline ends. The CDR3 sequence is 15 residues long. The CDR3 protein is CASSLLLVGKTEAFF. The CDR3 DNA reads TGTGCCAGCAGTCTCCTCCTTGTGGGGAAGACTGAAGCTTTCTTT. Variable domain in full (rest from reference TRBV28 and TRBJ1-1): DVKVTQSSRYLVKRTGEKVFLECVQDMDHENMFWYRQDPGLGLRLIYFSYDVKMKEKGDIPEGYSVSREKKERFSLILESASTNQTSMYLCASSLLLVGKTEAFFGQGTRLTVV.